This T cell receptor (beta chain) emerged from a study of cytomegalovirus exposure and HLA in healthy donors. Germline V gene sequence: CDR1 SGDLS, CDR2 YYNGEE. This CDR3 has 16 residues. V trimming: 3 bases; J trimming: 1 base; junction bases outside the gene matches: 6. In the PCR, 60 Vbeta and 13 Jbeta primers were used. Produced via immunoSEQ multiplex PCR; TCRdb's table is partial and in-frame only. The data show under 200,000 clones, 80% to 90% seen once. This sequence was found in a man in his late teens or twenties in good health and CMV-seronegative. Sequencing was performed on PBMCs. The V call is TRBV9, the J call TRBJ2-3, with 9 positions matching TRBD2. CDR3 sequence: CASSAAGGRGTDTQYF. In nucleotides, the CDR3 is TGTGCCAGCAGCGCCGCGGGGGGGAGGGGCACAGATACGCAGTATTTT.